The entry below describes one T cell receptor beta chain. In germline, CDR1 is MGHRA, CDR2 YSYEKL. CDR3 length: 16 residues. Trimming removed 1 base from V and 13 bases from J; junction bases left unmatched: 15. This sample stems from a study of blood T cell repertoires in COVID-19. Study information: Collection of acute and convalescent COVID-19 samples took place in the United States, Italy and Spain.

Only in-frame clones appear in the TCRdb table, and some are missing; sequencing was by immunoSEQ multiplex PCR. The sample comprises 35,000 to 55,000 clones, 83% of which are singletons, and around 7.4% rests with the top ten. The specimen sequenced was peripheral blood. The sequence derives from a man aged 60 to 69 with active COVID-19. The chain employs TRBV4-1 and TRBJ2-1, with 8 bases matching TRBD2. DNA of the CDR3: TGCGCCAGCAGCCAAGGAACGGGGGCGGCAAGCGGGGGACAGTTCTTC. Its protein product is CASSQGTGAASGGQFF.